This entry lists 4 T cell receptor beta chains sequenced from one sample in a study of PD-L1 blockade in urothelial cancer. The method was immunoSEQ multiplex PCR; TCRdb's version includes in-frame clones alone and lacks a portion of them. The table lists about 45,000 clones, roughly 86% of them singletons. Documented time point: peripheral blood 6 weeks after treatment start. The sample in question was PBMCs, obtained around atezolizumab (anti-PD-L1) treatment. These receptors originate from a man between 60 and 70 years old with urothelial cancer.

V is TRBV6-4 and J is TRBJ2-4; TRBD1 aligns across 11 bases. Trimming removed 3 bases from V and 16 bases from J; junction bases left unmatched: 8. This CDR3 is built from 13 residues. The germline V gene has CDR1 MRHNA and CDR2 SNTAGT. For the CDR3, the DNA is TGTGCCAGCAGTGAGGGGACAGGGGGTCAAAAATACTTC. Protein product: CASSEGTGGQKYF.

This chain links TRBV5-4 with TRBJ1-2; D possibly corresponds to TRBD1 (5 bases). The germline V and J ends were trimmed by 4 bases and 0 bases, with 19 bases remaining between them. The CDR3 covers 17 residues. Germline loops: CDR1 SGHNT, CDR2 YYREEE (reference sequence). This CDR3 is CASSPGPPTGSNYGYTF. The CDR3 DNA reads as TGTGCCAGCAGCCCGGGCCCCCCCACAGGATCTAACTATGGCTACACCTTC.

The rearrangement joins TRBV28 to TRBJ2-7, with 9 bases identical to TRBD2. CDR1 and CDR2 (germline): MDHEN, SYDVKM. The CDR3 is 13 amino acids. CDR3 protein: CVAGREGFGEQYF. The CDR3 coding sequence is TGTGTAGCAGGGCGGGAGGGTTTTGGCGAGCAGTACTTC.

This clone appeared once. This chain's CDR3 is CASSPLATGHQETQYF. Here the CDR3 DNA reads TGTGCCAGCAGCCCCCTCGCGACAGGGCACCAAGAGACCCAGTACTTC. The chain links TRBV2 to TRBJ2-5, with TRBD1 matching 7 bases. Per the germline V gene, CDR1 is SNHLY and CDR2 is FYNNEI. This CDR3 comprises 16 residues. Losses at the gene ends were 6 bases for V and 0 bases for J; bases not matched to a gene: 10.